This is a list of T cell receptor beta chains from one sample in a study of cytomegalovirus exposure and HLA in healthy donors. Generated by immunoSEQ multiplex PCR, the TCRdb table keeps only in-frame clones and is missing some. The top ten hold 2.4% of the sample, which has about 78,000 clones, approximately 88% seen once. The sequenced sample consisted of PBMCs. The source is a woman between 50 and 59 years old in good health and CMV-seronegative. Each CDR3 is given with its conserved first and last residue. Fields, in order: clone size, J gene, V gene, D gene, CDR3 DNA, CDR3 protein. A D gene is named only where the DNA matches it firmly. Rows may omit the clone size; those that give it use once, few, many or a size class.

clone_size: -; j_call: TRBJ1-5; v_call: TRBV15; d_call: -; cdr3_nt: TGTGCCACCAGCAGAGGGAGGGGAGTTAGCAATCAGCCCCAGCATTTT; cdr3_aa: CATSRGRGVSNQPQHF
clone_size: -; j_call: TRBJ1-2; v_call: TRBV5-1; d_call: TRBD1; cdr3_nt: TGCGCCAGCAGCCCCACGGGACAGGGGGCGACCCGGGGCTACACCTTC; cdr3_aa: CASSPTGQGATRGYTF
clone_size: -; j_call: TRBJ2-1; v_call: TRBV4-1; d_call: -; cdr3_nt: TGCGCCAGCAGCCAAGAGGAGGGAACCCCCTACAATGAGCAGTTCTTC; cdr3_aa: CASSQEEGTPYNEQFF
clone_size: -; j_call: TRBJ1-3; v_call: TRBV5-1; d_call: TRBD1; cdr3_nt: TGCGCCAGCAGCTTGGACTTAGGGGGCAGAAACACCATATATTTT; cdr3_aa: CASSLDLGGRNTIYF
clone_size: -; j_call: TRBJ2-1; v_call: TRBV7-3; d_call: TRBD2; cdr3_nt: TGTGCCAGCAGCCCCTCTAGCGGGAGGGCCAATGAGCAGTTCTTC; cdr3_aa: CASSPSSGRANEQFF
clone_size: -; j_call: TRBJ2-6; v_call: TRBV27; d_call: TRBD1; cdr3_nt: TGTGCCAGTATTGGGACAGGGGCGGCTGGGGCCAACGTCCTGACTTTC; cdr3_aa: CASIGTGAAGANVLTF
clone_size: -; j_call: TRBJ2-1; v_call: TRBV25-1; d_call: -; cdr3_nt: TGTGCCAGCAGTGTACTAGTCAATGAGCAGTTCTTC; cdr3_aa: CASSVLVNEQFF
clone_size: -; j_call: TRBJ1-2; v_call: TRBV4-1; d_call: -; cdr3_nt: TGCGCCAGCAGCCAAGGGTGGCCGAATTCAGGGTTTACCTTC; cdr3_aa: CASSQGWPNSGFTF
clone_size: -; j_call: TRBJ2-3; v_call: TRBV10-3; d_call: -; cdr3_nt: TGTGCCATCAGTCCTATAGCAGCGGGTGAGGACACAGATACGCAGTATTTT; cdr3_aa: CAISPIAAGEDTDTQYF
clone_size: -; j_call: TRBJ1-1; v_call: TRBV29-1; d_call: -; cdr3_nt: TGCAGCGTGCGACTGGCTAACACTGAAGCTTTCTTT; cdr3_aa: CSVRLANTEAFF
clone_size: once; j_call: TRBJ2-7; v_call: TRBV25-1; d_call: -; cdr3_nt: TGTGCCAGCAACAGCATGGGCGAGCAGTACTTC; cdr3_aa: CASNSMGEQYF
clone_size: -; j_call: TRBJ2-7; v_call: TRBV7-2; d_call: -; cdr3_nt: TGTGCCAGCAGCGTAGGAGCCTACGAGCAGTACTTC; cdr3_aa: CASSVGAYEQYF
clone_size: -; j_call: TRBJ1-1; v_call: TRBV9; d_call: -; cdr3_nt: TGTGCCAGCAGCGTAGGAGAGAACACTGAAGCTTTCTTT; cdr3_aa: CASSVGENTEAFF
clone_size: -; j_call: TRBJ1-2; v_call: TRBV7-3; d_call: TRBD1; cdr3_nt: TGTGCCAGCAGCCCTGGGGGACAGGGGTATGGCTACACCTTC; cdr3_aa: CASSPGGQGYGYTF
clone_size: once; j_call: TRBJ1-4; v_call: TRBV5-6; d_call: TRBD1; cdr3_nt: TGTGCCAGCAGCTTTAAGGGACAGGGGTATGAAAAACTGTTTTTT; cdr3_aa: CASSFKGQGYEKLFF
clone_size: -; j_call: TRBJ1-5; v_call: TRBV6-6; d_call: -; cdr3_nt: TGTGCCAGCAGTTACCCCCGTACGGGACACCAGCCCCAGCATTTT; cdr3_aa: CASSYPRTGHQPQHF
clone_size: few; j_call: TRBJ1-1; v_call: TRBV10-3; d_call: TRBD1; cdr3_nt: TGTGCCATCAGAGACCCGGGACAGCTGAACACTGAAGCTTTCTTT; cdr3_aa: CAIRDPGQLNTEAFF
clone_size: -; j_call: TRBJ2-5; v_call: TRBV25-1; d_call: TRBD2; cdr3_nt: TGTGCCAGCACCTCGGGAGGGGGGGCAGGGAAAAAGTACTTC; cdr3_aa: CASTSGGGAGKKYF
clone_size: -; j_call: TRBJ1-2; v_call: TRBV27; d_call: -; cdr3_nt: TGTGCCAGCAGCACACGACAACAGGCGAGCTACACCTTC; cdr3_aa: CASSTRQQASYTF
clone_size: -; j_call: TRBJ2-5; v_call: TRBV25-1; d_call: -; cdr3_nt: TGTGCCAGCAGTACCTCGCGCCCTTACAGGGAAGAGACCCAGTACTTC; cdr3_aa: CASSTSRPYREETQYF
clone_size: -; j_call: TRBJ2-3; v_call: TRBV30; d_call: -; cdr3_nt: TGTGCCTGGAGTGTGGGCCCCACAGATACGCAGTATTTT; cdr3_aa: CAWSVGPTDTQYF
clone_size: -; j_call: TRBJ1-2; v_call: TRBV10-3; d_call: -; cdr3_nt: TGTGCCATCACCAAAGTGGGGGGAGTAGATGGCTACACCTTC; cdr3_aa: CAITKVGGVDGYTF
clone_size: -; j_call: TRBJ1-2; v_call: TRBV7-3; d_call: TRBD1; cdr3_nt: TGTGCCAGCAGCTTGGGACAGGGGGATGGCTACACCTTC; cdr3_aa: CASSLGQGDGYTF
clone_size: -; j_call: TRBJ2-1; v_call: TRBV10-3; d_call: -; cdr3_nt: TGTGCCATCAAGGCGGGACTGACTTACAATGAGCAGTTCTTC; cdr3_aa: CAIKAGLTYNEQFF
clone_size: once; j_call: TRBJ1-1; v_call: TRBV5-6; d_call: -; cdr3_nt: TGTGCCAGCAGTCGGCGGGACACCAGTGGCGGTCTTAGCGGGGCTTTCTTT; cdr3_aa: CASSRRDTSGGLSGAFF
clone_size: once; j_call: TRBJ1-5; v_call: TRBV7-2; d_call: -; cdr3_nt: TGTGCCAGCAGCCCGGCACAGGGTTGGCAGCCCCAGCATTTT; cdr3_aa: CASSPAQGWQPQHF
clone_size: once; j_call: TRBJ1-5; v_call: TRBV5-6; d_call: TRBD1; cdr3_nt: TGTGCCAGCAGCTTCGGACAGGGAAAGAATCAGCCCCAGCATTTT; cdr3_aa: CASSFGQGKNQPQHF
clone_size: -; j_call: TRBJ2-2; v_call: TRBV28; d_call: TRBD1; cdr3_nt: TGTGCCAGCAGTTTATACCCCGGGACAGGGGATACCGGGGAGCTGTTTTTT; cdr3_aa: CASSLYPGTGDTGELFF
clone_size: once; j_call: TRBJ1-1; v_call: TRBV7-9; d_call: -; cdr3_nt: TGTGCCAGCAGCTTAGCCTCTACAGGGATAGACGCTGAAGCTTTCTTT; cdr3_aa: CASSLASTGIDAEAFF
clone_size: -; j_call: TRBJ1-2; v_call: TRBV5-1; d_call: TRBD1; cdr3_nt: TGCGCCAGCAGCATAGGGACAGGGATCTATGGCTACACCTTC; cdr3_aa: CASSIGTGIYGYTF
clone_size: -; j_call: TRBJ1-3; v_call: TRBV5-6; d_call: -; cdr3_nt: TGTGCCAGCAGCTTGCGGCAGGGTCGTGGAAACACCATATATTTT; cdr3_aa: CASSLRQGRGNTIYF
clone_size: few; j_call: TRBJ2-2; v_call: TRBV6-5; d_call: -; cdr3_nt: TGTGCCAGCAGCCCCAGGGTGAACACCGGGGAGCTGTTTTTT; cdr3_aa: CASSPRVNTGELFF
clone_size: -; j_call: TRBJ2-2; v_call: TRBV6-5; d_call: -; cdr3_nt: TGTGCCAGCCGATCAGGACAGCTGAACACCGGGGAGCTGTTTTTT; cdr3_aa: CASRSGQLNTGELFF
clone_size: -; j_call: TRBJ1-5; v_call: TRBV6-1; d_call: -; cdr3_nt: TGTGCCAGCGGGGGGAGCAATCAGCCCCAGCATTTT; cdr3_aa: CASGGSNQPQHF
clone_size: medium-sized; j_call: TRBJ1-5; v_call: TRBV6-1; d_call: TRBD1; cdr3_nt: TGTGCCAGCAGTGAATTATCGGGACAGGGAAATCAGCCCCAGCATTTT; cdr3_aa: CASSELSGQGNQPQHF
clone_size: -; j_call: TRBJ2-7; v_call: TRBV5-1; d_call: TRBD2; cdr3_nt: TGCGCCAGCAGCTTAATATCTCACCTAGCGGGAGAGGGGTACGAGCAGTACTTC; cdr3_aa: CASSLISHLAGEGYEQYF
clone_size: few; j_call: TRBJ2-1; v_call: TRBV6-4; d_call: TRBD1; cdr3_nt: TGTGCCAGCAGCCCCGGGACAGGGAACAATGAGCAGTTCTTC; cdr3_aa: CASSPGTGNNEQFF
clone_size: -; j_call: TRBJ2-3; v_call: TRBV4-3; d_call: TRBD2; cdr3_nt: TGCGCCAGCAGCCAAGGGGTAGCGGGGGGAAGCACAGATACGCAGTATTTT; cdr3_aa: CASSQGVAGGSTDTQYF